The source of this TCR beta chain is a study of cytomegalovirus exposure and HLA in healthy donors. The CDR3 spans 16 residues. CDR1 is ENHRY and CDR2 is SYGVKD in the germline V gene. With 6 bases clipped from V and 4 bases from J, the junction kept 12 bases outside the gene matches. Vbeta (60) and Jbeta (13) primers were used in the PCR. Repertoires were generated with immunoSEQ multiplex PCR, while TCRdb's copy carries only in-frame clones and drops some. The sample lists 120,000 to 150,000 clones, roughly 80% occurring once. This clone was found once. The sequence was collected from a man between 35 and 55 years old in good health and CMV-seronegative. Sequences were obtained from PBMCs. The V and J genes are TRBV10-3 and TRBJ1-1; 9 bases fit TRBD1. CDR3 residues: CAISLRTGEMGTEAFF. The DNA of the CDR3 is TGTGCCATCAGCCTTAGGACAGGGGAAATGGGCACTGAAGCTTTCTTT.